Shown below are 32 T cell receptor beta chains from a single sample sequenced in a study of cytotoxic CD8 clonotypes in ibrutinib-treated CLL. Only in-frame clones appear in the TCRdb table, and some are missing; sequencing was by immunoSEQ multiplex PCR. The data show 250,000 to 350,000 clones, 76% seen once. The sequenced sample was PBMCs, obtained at disease progression, from a patient treated with ibrutinib. Receptor source: a human donor with chronic lymphocytic leukemia.

This clone was counted only a few times. The gene calls are TRBV2 and TRBJ1-4; 7 bases are shared with TRBD1. The CDR3 runs 15 residues. V was clipped by 4 bases and J by 4 bases; unmatched bases: 6. Germline V gene sequence: CDR1 SNHLY, CDR2 FYNNEI. The CDR3 here is CASSADRVGNEKLFF. In DNA, the CDR3 is TGTGCCAGCAGTGCCGACAGGGTGGGTAATGAAAAACTGTTTTTT.

The chain is built from TRBV7-8 and TRBJ2-7, with D uncertain. Germline V gene data show CDR1 as SGHVS and CDR2 as FQNEAQ. V was cut by 3 bases and J by 5 bases, with 11 bases left in between. This CDR3 has 13 amino acids. This CDR3 is CASSLGQPNEQYF. The CDR3 DNA reads TGTGCCAGCAGCTTGGGCCAGCCCAACGAGCAGTACTTC.

This clone was recorded a few times. The chain employs TRBV2 and TRBJ2-1, with TRBD2 identical over 9 bases. J was trimmed by 3 bases and V by 8 bases; bases with no gene match: 5. The CDR3 spans 14 residues. The germline V gene has CDR1 SNHLY and CDR2 FYNNEI. CDR3 bases: TGTGCCAGCTCCCTAGCGGGATTCTACAATGAGCAGTTCTTC. This gives the protein CASSLAGFYNEQFF.

This clone was observed once. The rearrangement links TRBV5-4 to TRBJ2-7, with 7 bases aligning to TRBD1. Germline V lookup: CDR1 SGHNT, CDR2 YYREEE (reference sequence). The V segment lost 4 bases and the J segment 2 bases; nucleotides outside the gene matches: 6. CDR3 size: 14 residues. The CDR3: CASSPTDRAYEQYF. CDR3 bases: TGTGCCAGCAGCCCGACAGACAGGGCCTACGAGCAGTACTTC. Complete variable domain (other parts from reference TRBV5-4 and TRBJ2-7): ETGVTQSPTHLIKTRGQQVTLRCSSQSGHNTVSWYQQALGQGPQFIFQYYREEENGRGNFPPRFSGLQFPNYSSELNVNALELDDSALYLCASSPTDRAYEQYFGPGTRLTVT.

This clone was recorded once. V is TRBV5-6 and J is TRBJ2-4; 7 positions agree with TRBD2. The CDR3 length is 15 residues. CDR1 is SGHDT and CDR2 is YYEEEE in the germline V gene. J lost 8 bases, V lost 0 bases, and 8 bases had no gene match. The CDR3 is CASSLVRGSRDIQYF. For the CDR3, the DNA is TGTGCCAGCAGCTTGGTGCGGGGGAGTAGGGACATTCAGTACTTC.

This chain connects TRBV7-3 to TRBJ2-1, with 16 positions matching TRBD2. This CDR3 comprises 17 residues. V was pared by 5 bases and J by 7 bases, with 8 bases of the junction left unmatched. Germline V CDR1 and CDR2: SGHTA, FQGTGA. CDR3 nucleotides: TGTGCCAGCAGCGAGACGGGACTAGCGGGAGGGCAGAATGAGCAGTTCTTC. Translated, it gives CASSETGLAGGQNEQFF.

Remarks on this clone: The junction and the germline gene differ at one end; a read error may be behind it. The chain has TRBV29-1 and TRBJ1-4; D is uncertain. The CDR3 length is 12 residues. Per the germline V gene, CDR1 is SQVTM and CDR2 is ANQGSEA. CDR3 nucleotide sequence: TGCAGCGTCGAAGGACTTGCTGGAAAACTGTTTTTT. Its protein product is CSVEGLAGKLFF.

The V call is TRBV5-1, the J call TRBJ1-2; 7 bases fit TRBD1. The V and J ends lost 4 bases and 0 bases, in that order; junction bases with no gene match: 24. The CDR3 contains 21 residues. Germline assignment: CDR1 SGHRS and CDR2 YFSETQ. The CDR3 nucleotides are TGCGCCAGCAGCGTTCGGGACAGCCCTTTTAGGCCCTTTGAAGCTAACTATGGCTACACCTTC. Translation: CASSVRDSPFRPFEANYGYTF.

The CDR3 coding sequence is TGTGCCAGCAGCGACCGGGTCTCGGACGGTGAAAATGAGCAGTTCTTC. Its translation is CASSDRVSDGENEQFF. The chain employs TRBV9 and TRBJ2-1; D not certain. The CDR3 loop spans 16 amino acids. The germline CDR1 and CDR2 sequences are SGDLS and YYNGEE. Trimming left V 3 bases short and J 7 bases short, with 20 bases between.

The V gene is TRBV2, the J gene TRBJ2-3; D possibly corresponds to TRBD2 (6 bases). The CDR3 sequence is 14 residues long. V shed 3 bases and J shed 5 bases, with 12 bases lying between them. CDR1 SNHLY and CDR2 FYNNEI come from the germline V gene. CDR3 sequence reads: CASSDVGGRDTQYF. CDR3 DNA sequence: TGTGCCAGCAGTGACGTCGGGGGAAGAGATACGCAGTATTTT. The complete variable domain, with remaining parts taken from reference TRBV2 and TRBJ2-3, reads EPEVTQTPSHQVTQMGQEVILRCVPISNHLYFYWYRQILGQKVEFLVSFYNNEISEKSEIFDDQFSVERPDGSNFTLKIRSTKLEDSAMYFCASSDVGGRDTQYFGPGTRLTVL.

This clone was counted a few times. J is TRBJ2-7 and V is TRBV27; tentative D call: TRBD2 (5 bases). Germline lookup yields CDR1 MNHEY and CDR2 SMNVEV (reference sequence). V lost 5 bases, J lost 2 bases, and 16 bases lay in between. The CDR3 loop spans 15 amino acids. The CDR3 DNA reads TGTGCCAGCAGTCCACGGCCAAGGAGGACCTACGAGCAGTACTTC. This sequence encodes CASSPRPRRTYEQYF.

The chain uses TRBV19 and TRBJ2-3; D is unresolved. The V gene's germline CDR1 is LNHDA and CDR2 SQIVND (reference sequence). V was shortened by 5 bases and J by 2 bases, with 5 bases between the two germline ends. There are 12 residues in the CDR3. DNA of the CDR3: TGTGCCAGTAGTGCTTACACAGATACGCAGTATTTT. As protein: CASSAYTDTQYF.

The V gene is TRBV5-1, the J gene TRBJ2-7; unclear D gene. The germline gives CDR1 SGHRS, CDR2 YFSETQ. This CDR3 comprises 16 residues. V lost 0 bases to trimming and J lost 0 bases, with 13 bases between them. Written as DNA, the CDR3 is TGCGCCAGCAGCTTGGAGGCGTTTTTGAGCTCCTACGAGCAGTACTTC. This gives the protein CASSLEAFLSSYEQYF.

The J gene is TRBJ1-1, the V gene TRBV5-1; D not resolved. CDR1 is SGHRS, CDR2 YFSETQ, per germline. The CDR3 consists of 14 residues. The ends were cut back, 0 bases at V and 1 base at J, with 7 bases in the middle. CDR3: CASSLVVGNTEAFF. CDR3 DNA sequence: TGCGCCAGCAGCTTGGTAGTAGGGAACACTGAAGCTTTCTTT.

This clone was seen only a few times. The chain is built from TRBV5-1 and TRBJ2-2, with 7 positions matching TRBD1. V lost 4 bases and J lost 0; bases outside the gene matches: 3. This CDR3 has 15 residues. Germline V gene data show CDR1 as SGHRS and CDR2 as YFSETQ. This CDR3 is CASSPGTANTGELFF. The CDR3 nucleotides read TGCGCCAGCAGCCCGGGGACAGCGAACACCGGGGAGCTGTTTTTT. The complete variable domain, with remaining parts taken from reference TRBV5-1 and TRBJ2-2, reads KAGVTQTPRYLIKTRGQQVTLSCSPISGHRSVSWYQQTPGQGLQFLFEYFSETQRNKGNFPGRFSGRQFSNSRSEMNVSTLELGDSALYLCASSPGTANTGELFFGEGSRLTVL.

The rearrangement links TRBV10-3 to TRBJ2-4; the D gene is possibly TRBD1 (5 bases). CDR3 size: 13 residues. Germline V gives CDR1 ENHRY, CDR2 SYGVKD. V was pared by 7 bases and J by 5 bases, with 12 bases between. The CDR3 reads CAIMGRAQNIQYF. The CDR3, as DNA: TGTGCCATCATGGGCAGGGCTCAAAACATTCAGTACTTC.

V is TRBV11-2 and J is TRBJ2-1; 14 positions agree with TRBD2. Germline CDR1 is SGHAT and CDR2 is FQNNGV. The V segment lost 1 base and the J segment 7 bases; nucleotides outside the gene matches: 3. The CDR3 has 16 amino acids. The CDR3 nucleotides are TGTGCCAGCAGCTTAGGAAGGACTAGCGGGAGGAATGAGCAGTTCTTC. Amino acid sequence: CASSLGRTSGRNEQFF. Together with reference TRBV11-2 and TRBJ2-1, the CDR3 gives the full variable domain: EAGVAQSPRYKIIEKRQSVAFWCNPISGHATLYWYQQILGQGPKLLIQFQNNGVVDDSQLPKDRFSAERLKGVDSTLKIQPAKLEDSAVYLCASSLGRTSGRNEQFFGPGTRLTVL.

This chain uses TRBV7-2 with TRBJ2-7; 8 nucleotides line up with TRBD1. The length of the CDR3 is 15 residues. Per the germline V gene, CDR1 is SGHTA and CDR2 is FQGNSA. Trimming at V came to 0 bases and at J to 3 bases, leaving 4 bases not matched to a gene. For the CDR3, the DNA is TGTGCCAGCAGCTTAGCCCAGGGGGCCTACTACGAGCAGTACTTC. Its protein product is CASSLAQGAYYEQYF.

The chain has TRBV9 and TRBJ1-4; D is possibly TRBD1 (5 bases). With 0 bases removed from V and 8 bases from J, the gap between germline ends came to 14 bases. From germline, CDR1 is SGDLS and CDR2 YYNGEE. The CDR3 totals 15 residues. This chain's CDR3 is CASSVGGWTSEKLFF. DNA of the CDR3: TGTGCCAGCAGCGTAGGGGGGTGGACAAGCGAAAAACTGTTTTTT.

The chain combines TRBV19 with TRBJ2-4, with 13 bases aligning to TRBD2. Looked up from germline, CDR1 is LNHDA and CDR2 is SQIVND (reference sequence). V was pared by 5 bases and J by 2 bases, with 9 bases of the junction left unmatched. CDR3 length: 18 residues. The CDR3 loop reads CASSPGLAGAGTKNIQYF. Written as DNA, the CDR3 is TGTGCCAGTAGTCCCGGACTAGCGGGAGCCGGGACCAAAAACATTCAGTACTTC.

The rearrangement joins TRBV9 to TRBJ2-7, with 7 bases identical to TRBD2. The germline V gene encodes CDR1 SGDLS and CDR2 YYNGEE. Unmatched junction bases numbered 13, after V lost 4 bases and J lost 0 bases. The CDR3 runs 17 residues. The CDR3 loop is CASSPVLGGGISYEQYF. DNA for the CDR3: TGTGCCAGCAGCCCCGTTCTTGGCGGGGGTATCTCCTACGAGCAGTACTTC. The whole variable domain, filled in from reference TRBV9 and TRBJ2-7, reads DSGVTQTPKHLITATGQRVTLRCSPRSGDLSVYWYQQSLDQGLQFLIQYYNGEERAKGNILERFSAQQFPDLHSELNLSSLELGDSALYFCASSPVLGGGISYEQYFGPGTRLTVT.

V usage is TRBV19 and J usage is TRBJ2-3, with D perhaps TRBD1 or TRBD2 (5 bases each). CDR1 is LNHDA and CDR2 is SQIVND in the germline V gene (reference sequence). V was shortened by 0 bases and J by 6 bases, with 13 bases between the two germline ends. The CDR3 is made up of 15 amino acids. This CDR3 is CASSIDGDVTDTQYF. CDR3 nucleotides: TGTGCCAGTAGTATAGACGGGGACGTTACGGATACGCAGTATTTT. The full variable domain, in which reference TRBV19 and TRBJ2-3 provide the parts outside the CDR3, is DGGITQSPKYLFRKEGQNVTLSCEQNLNHDAMYWYRQDPGQGLRLIYYSQIVNDFQKGDIAEGYSVSREKKESFPLTVTSAQKNPTAFYLCASSIDGDVTDTQYFGPGTRLTVL.

This clone occurred a few times. J is TRBJ1-5 and V is TRBV4-3, with a tentative D call TRBD1 (5 bases). V was clipped by 0 bases and J by 5 bases, with 11 bases between them. CDR1 is LGHNA and CDR2 is YSLEER in the germline V gene. CDR3 length: 15 amino acids. The CDR3 nucleotides are TGCGCCAGCAGCCAAGAGGTGGGGGGGTATCAGCCCCAGCATTTT. Translating gives CASSQEVGGYQPQHF.

J is TRBJ2-7 and V is TRBV7-2; tentatively, D is TRBD2 (6 bases). V was trimmed by 5 bases and J by 2 bases, leaving 19 bases between them. Germline V gene data show CDR1 as SGHTA and CDR2 as FQGNSA. CDR3 length: 16 amino acids. The CDR3 spells CASSTTLGLPTYEQYF. The CDR3, as DNA: TGTGCCAGCAGCACTACCCTGGGACTTCCTACCTACGAGCAGTACTTC.

The chain recombines TRBV19 with TRBJ1-2; D perhaps matches TRBD1 (6 bases). CDR3 length equals 14 residues. V was trimmed by 4 bases and J by 6 bases, leaving 15 bases between them. Germline-derived CDR1 and CDR2 are LNHDA and SQIVND (reference sequence). CDR3 coding DNA: TGTGCCAGTAGTAAAACCGGGACATTTCATGGCTACACCTTC. This gives the protein CASSKTGTFHGYTF. Filled out from reference TRBV19 and TRBJ1-2, the complete variable domain reads DGGITQSPKYLFRKEGQNVTLSCEQNLNHDAMYWYRQDPGQGLRLIYYSQIVNDFQKGDIAEGYSVSREKKESFPLTVTSAQKNPTAFYLCASSKTGTFHGYTFGSGTRLTVV.

The chain joins TRBV7-2 to TRBJ2-3; weak D call: TRBD1 (5 bases). Between the trimmed V and J ends, which lost 3 bases and 4 bases, there was a span of 8 bases. Germline V gene lookup returns CDR1 SGHTA and CDR2 FQGNSA. The CDR3 runs 13 residues. In DNA form, the CDR3 reads TGTGCCAGCAGCTTTAGGGGTGCAGATACGCAGTATTTT. This sequence encodes CASSFRGADTQYF. The full variable domain, in which reference TRBV7-2 and TRBJ2-3 provide the parts outside the CDR3, is GAGVSQSPSNKVTEKGKDVELRCDPISGHTALYWYRQSLGQGLEFLIYFQGNSAPDKSGLPSDRFSAERTGGSVSTLTIQRTQQEDSAVYLCASSFRGADTQYFGPGTRLTVL.

This rearrangement joins TRBV5-1 to TRBJ1-2; D ambiguous. CDR3 size: 14 residues. V was shortened by 4 bases and J by 6 bases, with 16 bases between the two germline ends. Germline CDR1 is SGHRS and CDR2 is YFSETQ. As DNA, the CDR3 is TGCGCCAGCAGCACCCCACGGCTCGGGGATGGCTACACCTTC. This codes for CASSTPRLGDGYTF.

The chain employs TRBV4-3 and TRBJ2-7, with 8 nucleotides matching TRBD1. The J segment lost 3 bases and the V segment lost 0 bases, leaving 10 bases of the junction unmatched. Germline CDR1 is LGHNA and CDR2 is YSLEER. The CDR3 length is 17 residues. CDR3 coding DNA: TGCGCCAGCAGCCAAGATTTTCTAGACAGGGGACGCTACGAGCAGTACTTC. Its protein is CASSQDFLDRGRYEQYF.

The CDR3 sequence: CASSLGGAGQPQHF. CDR3 DNA: TGTGCCAGCAGCTTAGGGGGTGCGGGTCAGCCCCAGCATTTT. The chain carries TRBV7-9 and TRBJ1-5; D not certain. The CDR3 has 14 residues. Trimming stripped 1 base from V and 6 bases from J, with 10 bases between. The germline V gene has CDR1 SEHNR and CDR2 FQNEAQ (reference sequence).

There are a few counts of this clone. The J gene is TRBJ2-7, the V gene TRBV4-1; the D is unclear. V dropped 3 bases and J dropped 5 bases, with 8 bases sitting between them. This CDR3 spans 12 amino acids. Germline V gives CDR1 MGHRA, CDR2 YSYEKL. DNA of the CDR3: TGCGCCAGCAGCCAGGGGTTCCACGAGCAGTACTTC. This gives the protein CASSQGFHEQYF.

V gene TRBV10-3 combines with J gene TRBJ1-6; 7 nucleotides agree with TRBD1. The germline gives CDR1 ENHRY, CDR2 SYGVKD. The trim removed 11 bases at V and 7 bases at J, leaving 11 bases unmatched. The CDR3 is made up of 14 amino acids. CDR3 sequence: CASQGPSTNSPLHF. CDR3 coding DNA: TGTGCCTCACAGGGGCCTTCAACCAATTCACCCCTCCACTTT.

The chain carries TRBV2 and TRBJ1-1; 8 bases align to TRBD1. Germline trimming cut 4 bases from V and 6 bases from J; bases unmatched to any gene: 4. CDR1 and CDR2 (germline): SNHLY, FYNNEI. The CDR3 contains 13 residues. This CDR3 reads CASSATGVPEAFF. CDR3 nucleotides: TGTGCCAGCAGTGCGACAGGGGTCCCTGAAGCTTTCTTT.